This TCR beta chain derives from a study of T cells in Graves' hyperthyroidism and ophthalmopathy. An absence of ophthalmopathy progression within 18 months meant stable Graves' hyperthyroidism. Uncontrolled infections, other autoimmune diseases, pregnancy or lactation led to exclusion of patients. Diagnostic decisions used clinical symptoms, serum thyroxine and TRAb, thyroid ultrasound and orbital computed tomography. This clonotype was found once. No antigen is known for it. TCR beta CDR3 region amplification was performed from RNA transcripts. The study used the HTBI primer set for a first-round RT-PCR of the TCR CDR3. TCRdb passed the multiplex PCR reads through MiXCR, listing each CDR3 protein once. The sample carries about 420,000 distinct CDR3 sequences, about a sixth recorded once. V lost 5 bases and J 7 bases, leaving 17 bases between the germline ends. CDR3 length: 14 residues. Germline values: CDR1 LNHDA, CDR2 SQIVND (reference sequence).

Study-wide findings and caveats: In blood, most of the thyroid clonotypes expanded above 0.001 were also present.

The chain joins TRBV19 to TRBJ1-2; perhaps TRBD1 as D (6 bases). Source material: blood. This TCR derives from a woman aged 18 to 35 with Graves' hyperthyroidism. The CDR3 coding sequence is TGTGCCAGTAGTCCTACCGGGGGCGCGCGTGGCTACACCTTC. It encodes CASSPTGGARGYTF.